One and the same sample provided the 18 T cell receptor beta chains below, sequenced in a study of patients and donors after allogeneic stem cell transplantation. TCRdb re-called the RT-PCR reads through MiXCR, storing one row per CDR3 protein. The sample includes approximately 200,000 distinct CDR3 sequences, about 14% of them seen just once. Material: blood, either unsorted or a sorted T cell fraction (not recorded which). The receptors were gathered from a human donor who was either an allogeneic HSCT recipient or a stem cell or donor lymphocyte infusion donor (not recorded which). It is not recorded whose cells these are; they may come from a transplant donor.

This clonotype appeared many times. The chain combines TRBV29-1 with TRBJ2-3; 8 nucleotides line up with TRBD1. The length of the CDR3 is 14 residues. Germline-derived CDR1 and CDR2 are SQVTM and ANQGSEA. J was trimmed by 3 bases and V by 2 bases; bases with no gene match: 4. The CDR3, as DNA: TGCAGCGTTGAAAGGGGACAGGCGACAGATACGCAGTATTTT. This translates into CSVERGQATDTQYF.

The chain carries TRBV7-8 and TRBJ2-7; unclear D gene. The CDR3 length is 13 residues. Germline-derived CDR1 and CDR2 are SGHVS and FQNEAQ. V lost 3 bases and J lost 9, with 15 bases in between. CDR3 in amino acids: CASSFKDPAGQYF. The CDR3 nucleotides are TGTGCCAGCAGCTTCAAGGACCCGGCCGGGCAGTACTTC.

The table lists this clonotype with a few counts. V and J are TRBV5-1 and TRBJ2-1; 11 nucleotides match TRBD2. With 4 bases clipped from V and 6 bases from J, the junction kept 9 bases outside the gene matches. Germline CDR1 SGHRS, CDR2 YFSETQ. This CDR3 region has 16 residues. The CDR3 reads CASSPPVSGRVNEQFF. CDR3 nucleotides: TGCGCCAGCAGCCCCCCAGTTAGCGGGAGGGTCAATGAGCAGTTCTTC.

This clonotype was observed at least ten times. V gene TRBV20-1 combines with J gene TRBJ1-2; D gene uncertain. V lost 5 bases and J lost 2, with 12 bases in between. The CDR3 is 13 residues long. Germline CDR1 is DFQATT and CDR2 is SNEGSKA (reference sequence). CDR3 bases: TGCAGTGCTGGGAGCTTCGGGAACTATGGCTACACCTTC. It encodes CSAGSFGNYGYTF.

This clonotype was seen more than once but under ten times. This chain connects TRBV24-1 to TRBJ1-6; no clear D. The CDR3 sequence is 20 residues long. The germline V and J ends were trimmed by 0 bases and 0 bases, with 17 bases remaining between them. Looked up from germline, CDR1 is KGHDR and CDR2 is SFDVKD. The CDR3 coding sequence is TGTGCCACCAGTGATTTGATTTTGCTGGCCGCGAGCTCCTATAATTCACCCCTCCACTTT. This codes for CATSDLILLAASSYNSPLHF.

V and J are TRBV18 and TRBJ1-3, with D unclear. CDR1 is KGHSH, CDR2 LQKENI, per germline. Trimming removed 6 bases at V and 2 bases at J, with 14 bases between. This CDR3 spans 15 amino acids. The chain's CDR3 is CASSVEGNAGNTIYF. CDR3 coding DNA: TGTGCCAGCTCCGTCGAGGGAAATGCTGGAAACACCATATATTTT.

In its sample, this clonotype was seen many times. The chain uses TRBV7-8 and TRBJ1-1; no reliable D call. The CDR3 is made up of 13 amino acids. CDR1 SGHVS and CDR2 FQNEAQ come from the germline V gene. V lost 1 base to trimming and J lost 2 bases, with 5 bases between them. CDR3 sequence (DNA): TGTGCCAGCAGCTTAGATACAAACACTGAAGCTTTCTTT. This translates into CASSLDTNTEAFF. The whole variable domain, remainder taken from reference TRBV7-8 and TRBJ1-1, is GAGVSQSPRYKVAKRGQDVALRCDPISGHVSLFWYQQALGQGPEFLTYFQNEAQLDKSGLPSDRFFAERPEGSVSTLKIQRTQQEDSAVYLCASSLDTNTEAFFGQGTRLTVV.

Ten or more counts support this clonotype. The chain combines TRBV20-1 with TRBJ2-1; 7 nucleotides match TRBD1. CDR3 length equals 16 residues. Losses at the gene ends were 7 bases for V and 3 bases for J; bases not matched to a gene: 15. Germline V gives CDR1 DFQATT, CDR2 SNEGSKA (reference sequence). Written as DNA, the CDR3 is TGCAGTGTTCAGAGTTACAGGGGAAGTCGCTACAATGAGCAGTTCTTC. This translates into CSVQSYRGSRYNEQFF.

In this sample, this clonotype turned up many times. This CDR3 is CAISLAGEETQYF. The CDR3 coding sequence is TGTGCCATCAGTTTGGCAGGGGAGGAGACCCAGTACTTC. The chain links TRBV10-3 to TRBJ2-5; a possible D gene is TRBD1 (6 bases). The CDR3 contains 13 residues. The germline gives CDR1 ENHRY, CDR2 SYGVKD. The ends were cut back, 5 bases at V and 5 bases at J, with 12 bases in the middle.

This clonotype has at least ten counts. The genes are TRBV29-1 and TRBJ2-4; D perhaps matches TRBD1 (6 bases). The CDR3 spans 13 residues. The V end was cut by 7 bases, the J end by 3 bases, with 13 bases between. The V gene's germline CDR1 is SQVTM and CDR2 ANQGSEA. The CDR3: CSATQGVKNIQYF. The CDR3 DNA is TGCAGCGCCACACAGGGAGTCAAAAACATTCAGTACTTC.

This clonotype was found once. This chain connects TRBV6-1 to TRBJ2-7; the match to TRBD1 covers 8 bases. Losses at the gene ends were 5 bases for V and 4 bases for J; bases not matched to a gene: 13. Germline V lookup: CDR1 MNHNS, CDR2 SASEGT. The CDR3 has 16 residues. The chain's CDR3 is CASSTTTGATLYEQYF. In DNA, the CDR3 is TGTGCCAGCAGTACGACGACAGGGGCTACTCTTTACGAGCAGTACTTC.

At least ten counts were recorded for this clonotype. The gene calls are TRBV7-6 and TRBJ2-3; 9 bases fit TRBD2. V was pared by 5 bases and J by 6 bases, with 12 bases of the junction left unmatched. The CDR3 extends over 16 amino acids. The V gene's germline CDR1 is SGHVS and CDR2 FNYEAQ. DNA of the CDR3: TGTGCCAGCAGCGTCCGCCCAGCGGGAGGCTTGGATACGCAGTATTTT. As protein: CASSVRPAGGLDTQYF.

This chain connects TRBV6-2 or TRBV6-3 to TRBJ2-7; D is possibly TRBD2 (6 bases). Trimming left V 5 bases short and J 6 bases short, with 17 bases between. This CDR3 is built from 14 residues. Looked up from germline, CDR1 is MNHEY and CDR2 is SVGEGT. The CDR3 here is CASSPPDGSSEQYF. The CDR3 nucleotides are TGTGCCAGCAGTCCCCCCGACGGGAGCTCCGAGCAGTACTTC.

The sample holds many counts of this clonotype. The gene calls are TRBV4-3 and TRBJ1-2; D unresolved. From germline, CDR1 is LGHNA and CDR2 YSLEER. The CDR3 has 14 amino acids. V was pared by 0 bases and J by 5 bases, with 10 bases between. The CDR3: CASSQDVTSYGYTF. CDR3 nucleotides: TGCGCCAGCAGCCAAGATGTGACAAGTTATGGCTACACCTTC.

This clonotype was found a few times. An end of the junction differs from the germline gene, which may be a read error. The chain has TRBV15 and TRBJ2-4; the match to TRBD2 covers 9 bases. This CDR3 region has 14 residues. From germline, CDR1 is LNHNV and CDR2 YYDKDF (reference sequence). This CDR3 is CATSRDQVYSGGNF. CDR3 DNA: TGTGCCACCAGCAGAGATCAAGTATACAGCGGGGGGAACTTC. The full variable domain, its missing parts supplied by reference TRBV15 and TRBJ2-4, is DAMVIQNPRYQVTQFGKPVTLSCSQTLNHNVMYWYQQKSSQAPKLLFHYYDKDFNNEADTPDNFQSRRPNTSFCFLDIRSPGLGDTAMYLCATSRDQVYSGGNFGAGTRLSVL.

This clonotype was observed at least ten times. The V call is TRBV29-1, the J call TRBJ1-4; D not resolved. CDR3 length equals 12 residues. Trimming removed 3 bases from V and 8 bases from J, with 10 bases in between. The germline V gene has CDR1 SQVTM and CDR2 ANQGSEA. Written as DNA, the CDR3 is TGCAGCGTTGATGGGGTGGAGGAAAAACTGTTTTTT. Its protein product is CSVDGVEEKLFF.

Many counts were recorded for this clonotype. V gene TRBV6-5 combines with J gene TRBJ1-5; D might be TRBD1 (5 bases). The ends were cut back, 0 bases at V and 2 bases at J, with 5 bases in the middle. CDR3 length equals 14 residues. The germline gives CDR1 MNHEY, CDR2 SVGAGI. CDR3 DNA: TGTGCCAGCAGTTACTCGACAGGCAATCAGCCCCAGCATTTT. This gives the protein CASSYSTGNQPQHF.

This clonotype was counted a few times. The chain links TRBV20-1 to TRBJ2-7; tentatively, D is TRBD1 or TRBD2 (6 bases each). This CDR3 is built from 12 residues. V lost 5 bases and J lost 5, with 13 bases in between. The germline V gene encodes CDR1 DFQATT and CDR2 SNEGSKA (reference sequence). DNA for the CDR3: TGCAGTGCTCCCCGGGGGCGCCACGAGCAGTACTTC. This sequence encodes CSAPRGRHEQYF.